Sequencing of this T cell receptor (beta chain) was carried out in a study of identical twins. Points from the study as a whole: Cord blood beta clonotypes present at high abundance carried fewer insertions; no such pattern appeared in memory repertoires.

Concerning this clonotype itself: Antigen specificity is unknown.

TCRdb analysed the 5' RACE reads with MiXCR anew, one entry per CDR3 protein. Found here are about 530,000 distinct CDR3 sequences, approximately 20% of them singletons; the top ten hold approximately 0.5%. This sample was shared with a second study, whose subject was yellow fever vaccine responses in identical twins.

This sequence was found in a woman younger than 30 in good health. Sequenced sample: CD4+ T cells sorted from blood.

The CDR3 DNA follows: TGTGCCACCAGTGATATACTAGCGGGAGGCACAGATACGCAGTATTTT. Protein: CATSDILAGGTDTQYF. The V gene is TRBV24-1, the J gene TRBJ2-3; 11 nucleotides align to TRBD2. The CDR3 totals 16 residues. Trimming cost V 3 bases and J 1 base; bases outside gene matches: 2. Germline V gene data show CDR1 as KGHDR and CDR2 as SFDVKD.